The clone carrying this T cell receptor (beta chain) was recorded a few times. The entry originates in a study of early T cells in non-severe SARS-CoV-2 infection. V gave up 7 bases and J gave up 6 bases, with 11 bases separating them. Germline CDR1 and CDR2: MNHEY and SVGAGI. CDR3 length: 12 amino acids. TCRdb re-derived calls from the 5' RACE reads in MiXCR, one entry per CDR3 protein. The table has 50,000 to 65,000 distinct CDR3 sequences, about 7.7% seen once; the top ten hold about 10%. The material sequenced was whole blood, taken at baseline. The TCR comes from an adult who was a healthcare worker with PCR-confirmed SARS-CoV-2 infection or an uninfected control (not recorded which). The rearrangement links TRBV6-5 to TRBJ2-3; possible D gene TRBD2, 6 bases. The CDR3 here is CASNGAGDTQYF. The CDR3 nucleotides are TGTGCCAGCAATGGTGCGGGGGATACGCAGTATTTT.